The sequence of this TCR beta chain was determined in a study of blood T cell repertoires in COVID-19. Study details: The United States, Italy and Spain were the sources of the acute and convalescent COVID-19 samples. PBMCs, B-cell-depleted T cells, or T cells provided the cDNA or gDNA that made up the material.

CDR1 is SGHTA, CDR2 FQGTGA, per germline. CDR3 length: 16 amino acids. The trim removed 1 base at V and 3 bases at J, leaving 4 bases unmatched. As processed by the authors: Researchers report that nucleated cell counts were estimated from reference gene primer amplification. Method: immunoSEQ multiplex PCR; TCRdb's copy keeps in-frame clones and lacks some. V and J calls plus clone size are reproduced from that table; the DNA served to infer D and trimming. The table lists 650,000 to 800,000 clones, 75% to 90% of them singletons, with approximately 0.3% in the top ten. What was sequenced was peripheral blood. The sequence derives from a woman under 30 with acute or convalescent COVID-19. The chain is built from TRBV7-3 and TRBJ2-2; 8 bases align to TRBD2. The CDR3 DNA reads as TGTGCCAGCAGCTTAAAGGCGGGGGGCTACACCGGGGAGCTGTTTTTT. Residues: CASSLKAGGYTGELFF.